The clone carrying this T cell receptor (beta chain) was recorded once. Its antigen is unknown. In germline, CDR1 is MNHEY, CDR2 SMNVEV (reference sequence). The V segment lost 6 bases and the J segment 4 bases; nucleotides outside the gene matches: 6. The CDR3 consists of 16 residues. The PCR had 60 Vbeta and 13 Jbeta primers. Original data processing: Later analysis identified tens of millions of unique TCR beta chains, some 10 million shared. Sequencing was performed with immunoSEQ multiplex PCR; in TCRdb, only in-frame clones are kept and a portion is missing. That table furnishes V, J and clone size, whereas the DNA furnished D and trimming. The sample lists approximately 110,000 clones; roughly 70% were seen once. These data originate in a study of cytomegalovirus exposure and HLA in healthy donors. Study results and caveats: An analysis done earlier found most TCR beta V segments productive about 87% or about 30% of the time.

The chain is built from TRBV27 and TRBJ2-1; 13 nucleotides agree with TRBD2. The receptor was derived from a woman between 40 and 50 years old in good health and CMV-seronegative. The sample was PBMCs. DNA for the CDR3: TGTGCCAGCAGCTTTAGGGGACTAGCGGGGTACAATGAGCAGTTCTTC. Translating gives CASSFRGLAGYNEQFF.